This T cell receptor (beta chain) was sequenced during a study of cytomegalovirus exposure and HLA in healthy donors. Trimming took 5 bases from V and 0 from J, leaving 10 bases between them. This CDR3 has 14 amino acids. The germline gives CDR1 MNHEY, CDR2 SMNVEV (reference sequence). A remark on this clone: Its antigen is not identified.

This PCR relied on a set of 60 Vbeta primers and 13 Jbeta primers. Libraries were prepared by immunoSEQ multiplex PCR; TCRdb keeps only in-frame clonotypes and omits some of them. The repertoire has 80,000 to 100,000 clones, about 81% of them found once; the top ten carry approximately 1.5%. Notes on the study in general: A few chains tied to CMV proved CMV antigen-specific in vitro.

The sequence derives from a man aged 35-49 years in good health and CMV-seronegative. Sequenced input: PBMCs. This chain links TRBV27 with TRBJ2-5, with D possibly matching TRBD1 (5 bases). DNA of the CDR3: TGTGCCAGCAGTCCGGGCAGGGACCAAGAGACCCAGTACTTC. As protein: CASSPGRDQETQYF.